This entry features one TCR beta chain sequence. Its antigen is unidentified. The source of the sample is a study of vaccination effects on CD4 cells after COVID-19. Pools of viral peptides were used by the ViraFEST assay to expand antigen-specific CD4+ T cells ahead of sequencing. It was after more than nine days of culture that CD4+ T cells were isolated. The individual was infected with SARS-CoV-2 between March and December 2020, as confirmed by PCR. The data were produced by immunoSEQ multiplex PCR, yet TCRdb's version contains in-frame clones alone and is incomplete. The sample has under 70,000 clones; about 77% are singletons. Germline V lookup: CDR1 SGHDT, CDR2 YYEEEE. V lost 1 base, J lost 1 base, and 11 bases lay in between. The CDR3 has 16 residues.

The receptor was derived from a human donor who had a prior SARS-CoV-2 infection. Sequenced material: CD4+ T cells from PBMCs cultured with HIV peptides, taken before COVID-19 vaccination. Described subset: HIV-1 Nef peptide pool negative control/reference culture. The chain employs TRBV5-6 and TRBJ2-2; D is ambiguous. CDR3 residues: CASSLFLQMNTGELFF. DNA for the CDR3: TGTGCCAGCAGCTTGTTTTTACAAATGAACACCGGGGAGCTGTTTTTT.